This T cell receptor (beta chain) is drawn from a study of shared clonotypes between healthy human individuals. Findings of the study overall: Naive CD4 clonotypes overlapped across several donors at around 4.7%.

On sorted subsets, replicate PCRs used 200 to 250 ng DNA, or some 27,000 T cell genomes. Measured with immunoSEQ multiplex PCR; TCRdb has only the in-frame clones, and not every one. This sample carries roughly 2.5 million clones, around 94% of them seen once, and the ten largest clones take over 0.12%. The germline gives CDR1 SGHTS, CDR2 YDEGEE. The junction had 8 bases not matched to a gene; V was cut back by 1 base and J by 3 bases. This CDR3 contains 16 residues. About this clone: Its antigen is not identified.

The clonotype originates from a young man in good health. This chain links TRBV5-8 with TRBJ2-3, with TRBD2 matching over 7 bases. The sequenced sample was naive CD4+ T cells sorted from blood. The subset denotes: CD45RA+ positively selected. The CDR3 loop reads CASSLSGRLGTDTQYF. In nucleotides, the CDR3 is TGTGCCAGCAGCTTGTCCGGGAGGCTCGGTACAGATACGCAGTATTTT.